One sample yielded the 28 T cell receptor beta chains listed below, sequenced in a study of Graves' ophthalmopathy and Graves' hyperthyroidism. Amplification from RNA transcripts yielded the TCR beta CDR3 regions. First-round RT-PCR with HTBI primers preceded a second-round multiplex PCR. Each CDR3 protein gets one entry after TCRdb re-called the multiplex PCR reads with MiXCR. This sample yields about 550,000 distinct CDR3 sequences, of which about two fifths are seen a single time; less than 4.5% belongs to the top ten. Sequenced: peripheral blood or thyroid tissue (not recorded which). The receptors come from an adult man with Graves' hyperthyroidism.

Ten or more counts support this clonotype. CDR3 loop: CASSPDREYQPQHF. CDR3 nucleotide sequence: TGTGCCAGCAGTCCGGACAGGGAGTATCAGCCCCAGCATTTT. V usage is TRBV12-3 or TRBV12-4 and J usage is TRBJ1-5; 8 bases fit TRBD1. The CDR3 consists of 14 residues. The V segment lost 5 bases and the J segment 5 bases; nucleotides outside the gene matches: 5.

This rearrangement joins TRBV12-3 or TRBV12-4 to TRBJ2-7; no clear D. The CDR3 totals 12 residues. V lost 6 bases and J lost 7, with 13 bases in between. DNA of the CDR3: TGTGCCAGCAGCCATGGTGTCGGAGAGCAGTACTTC. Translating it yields CASSHGVGEQYF.

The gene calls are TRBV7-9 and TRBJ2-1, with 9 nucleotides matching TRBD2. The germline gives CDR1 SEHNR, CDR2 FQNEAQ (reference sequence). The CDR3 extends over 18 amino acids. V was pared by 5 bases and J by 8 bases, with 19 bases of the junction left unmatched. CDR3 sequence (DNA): TGTGCCAGCAGCCCCACATTTGGGGGCGGGAGGGCCCTCCATGAGCAGTTCTTC. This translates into CASSPTFGGGRALHEQFF. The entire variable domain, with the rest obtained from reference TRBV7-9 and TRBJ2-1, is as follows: DTGVSQNPRHKITKRGQNVTFRCDPISEHNRLYWYRQTLGQGPEFLTYFQNEAQLEKSRLLSDRFSAERPKGSFSTLEIQRTEQGDSAMYLCASSPTFGGGRALHEQFFGPGTRLTVL.

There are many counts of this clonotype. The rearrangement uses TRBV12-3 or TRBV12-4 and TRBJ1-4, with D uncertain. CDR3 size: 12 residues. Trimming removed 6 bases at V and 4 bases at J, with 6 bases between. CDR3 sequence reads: CASSPHNEKLFF. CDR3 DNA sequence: TGTGCCAGCAGCCCCCATAATGAAAAACTGTTTTTT.

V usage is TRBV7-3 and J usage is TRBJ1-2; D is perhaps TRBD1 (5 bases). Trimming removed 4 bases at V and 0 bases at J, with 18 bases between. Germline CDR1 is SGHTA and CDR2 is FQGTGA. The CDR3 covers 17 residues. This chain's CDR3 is CASSSTSGARTNYGYTF. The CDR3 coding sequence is TGTGCCAGCAGCTCGACTAGCGGGGCGAGAACTAACTATGGCTACACCTTC.

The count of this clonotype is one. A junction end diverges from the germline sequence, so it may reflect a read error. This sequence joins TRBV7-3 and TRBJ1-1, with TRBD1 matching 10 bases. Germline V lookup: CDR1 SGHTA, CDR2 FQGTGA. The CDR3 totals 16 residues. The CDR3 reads CASRTDRGFGWTEALF. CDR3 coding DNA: TGTGCCAGCAGAACGGACAGGGGGTTTGGGTGGACTGAAGCTCTCTTT.

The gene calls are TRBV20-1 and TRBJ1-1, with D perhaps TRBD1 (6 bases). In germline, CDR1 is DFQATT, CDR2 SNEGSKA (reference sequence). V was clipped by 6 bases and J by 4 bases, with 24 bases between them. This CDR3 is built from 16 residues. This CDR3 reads CSATAVGGVSGTEAFF. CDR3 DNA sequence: TGCAGTGCAACCGCCGTAGGGGGGGTGTCAGGCACTGAAGCTTTCTTT.

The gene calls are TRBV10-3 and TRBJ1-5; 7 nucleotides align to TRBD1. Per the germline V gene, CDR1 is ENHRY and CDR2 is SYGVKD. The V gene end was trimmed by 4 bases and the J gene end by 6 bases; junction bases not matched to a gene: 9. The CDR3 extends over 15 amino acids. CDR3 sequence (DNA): TGTGCCATCAGTGCTCCACGGACAGGAGGTCAGCCCCAGCATTTT. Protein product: CAISAPRTGGQPQHF.

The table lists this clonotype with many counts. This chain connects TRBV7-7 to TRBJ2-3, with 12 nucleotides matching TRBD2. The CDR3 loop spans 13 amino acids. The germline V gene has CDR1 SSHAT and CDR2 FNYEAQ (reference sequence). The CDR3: CAIGLAGSDTQYF. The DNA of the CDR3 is TGTGCTATCGGACTAGCGGGATCGGATACGCAGTATTTT.

DNA of the CDR3: TGCGCCAGCAGCCCTTTGACTAGCGGGAGCGATGAGCAGTTCTTC. This encodes CASSPLTSGSDEQFF. The chain couples TRBV5-1 to TRBJ2-1, with 12 bases identical to TRBD2. The trim removed 4 bases at V and 8 bases at J, leaving 7 bases unmatched. The CDR3 is 15 amino acids. Germline CDR1 SGHRS, CDR2 YFSETQ.

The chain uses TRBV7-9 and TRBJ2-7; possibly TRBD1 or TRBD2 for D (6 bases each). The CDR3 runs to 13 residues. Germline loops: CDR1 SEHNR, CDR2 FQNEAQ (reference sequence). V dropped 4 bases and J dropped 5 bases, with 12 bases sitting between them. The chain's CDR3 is CASSSPGGDEQYF. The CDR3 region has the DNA TGTGCCAGCAGCTCCCCCGGGGGCGACGAGCAGTACTTC. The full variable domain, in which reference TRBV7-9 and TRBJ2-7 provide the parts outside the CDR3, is DTGVSQNPRHKITKRGQNVTFRCDPISEHNRLYWYRQTLGQGPEFLTYFQNEAQLEKSRLLSDRFSAERPKGSFSTLEIQRTEQGDSAMYLCASSSPGGDEQYFGPGTRLTVT.

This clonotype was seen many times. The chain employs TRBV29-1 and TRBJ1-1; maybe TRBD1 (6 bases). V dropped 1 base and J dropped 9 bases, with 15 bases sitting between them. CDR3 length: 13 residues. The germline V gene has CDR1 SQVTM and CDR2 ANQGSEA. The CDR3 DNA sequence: TGCAGCGTTGAAGGAGGCTCGGGGGCCCAAGCTTTCTTT. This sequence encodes CSVEGGSGAQAFF.

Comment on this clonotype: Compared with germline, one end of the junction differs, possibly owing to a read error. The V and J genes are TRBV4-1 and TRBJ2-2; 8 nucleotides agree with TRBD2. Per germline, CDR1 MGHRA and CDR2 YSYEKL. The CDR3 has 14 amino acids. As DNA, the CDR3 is TGTGCCAGCAGCCCCCCCGGGGGGGCTGGGGAGCTGTTTTTT. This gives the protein CASSPPGGAGELFF.

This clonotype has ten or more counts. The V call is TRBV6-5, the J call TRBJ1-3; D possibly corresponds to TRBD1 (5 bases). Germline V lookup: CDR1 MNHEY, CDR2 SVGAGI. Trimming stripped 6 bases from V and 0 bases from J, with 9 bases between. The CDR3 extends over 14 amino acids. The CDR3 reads CASSGGFSGNTIYF. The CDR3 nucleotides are TGTGCCAGCAGCGGGGGGTTCTCTGGAAACACCATATATTTT.

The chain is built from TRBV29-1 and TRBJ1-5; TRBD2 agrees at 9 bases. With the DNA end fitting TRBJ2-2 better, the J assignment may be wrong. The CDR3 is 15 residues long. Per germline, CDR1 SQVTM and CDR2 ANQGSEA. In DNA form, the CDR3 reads TGCAGCGTTGGGCTAGCGGGGATGAACACCGGGGAGCTGTTTTTT. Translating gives CSVGLAGMNTGELFF.

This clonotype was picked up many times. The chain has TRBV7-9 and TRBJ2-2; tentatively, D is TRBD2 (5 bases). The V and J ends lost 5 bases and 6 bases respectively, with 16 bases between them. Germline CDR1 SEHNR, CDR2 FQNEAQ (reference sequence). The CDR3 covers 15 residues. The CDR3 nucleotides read TGTGCCAGCAGCCGCCTCGGGGTGGAGGCCGGGGAGCTGTTTTTT. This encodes CASSRLGVEAGELFF.

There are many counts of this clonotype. The CDR3 protein is CASSLNGRDYEQYF. CDR3 nucleotides: TGCGCCAGCAGCCTCAACGGCAGGGATTACGAGCAGTACTTC. The chain couples TRBV4-1 to TRBJ2-7; D is perhaps TRBD1 (5 bases). Germline V gene sequence: CDR1 MGHRA, CDR2 YSYEKL. V shed 4 bases and J shed 4 bases, with 14 bases lying between them. This CDR3 is 14 amino acids long.

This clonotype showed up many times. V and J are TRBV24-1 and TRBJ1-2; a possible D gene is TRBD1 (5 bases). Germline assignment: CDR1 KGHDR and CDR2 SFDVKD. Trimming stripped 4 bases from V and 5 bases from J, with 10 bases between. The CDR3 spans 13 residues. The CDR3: CATSERGEYGYTF. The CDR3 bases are TGTGCCACCAGTGAAAGGGGAGAATATGGCTACACCTTC.

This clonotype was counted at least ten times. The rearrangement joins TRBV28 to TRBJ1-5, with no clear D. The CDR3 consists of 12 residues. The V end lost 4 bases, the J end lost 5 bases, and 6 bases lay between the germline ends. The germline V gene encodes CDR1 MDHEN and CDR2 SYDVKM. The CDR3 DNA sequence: TGTGCCAGCAGTTCTAGGGATCAGCCCCAGCATTTT. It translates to CASSSRDQPQHF.

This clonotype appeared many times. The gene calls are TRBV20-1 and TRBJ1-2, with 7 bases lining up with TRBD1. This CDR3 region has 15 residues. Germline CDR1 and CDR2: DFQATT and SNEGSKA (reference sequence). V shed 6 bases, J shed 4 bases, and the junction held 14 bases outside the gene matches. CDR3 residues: CSAPRADRPGYGYTF. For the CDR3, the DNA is TGCAGTGCCCCCAGAGCGGACAGGCCCGGCTATGGCTACACCTTC.

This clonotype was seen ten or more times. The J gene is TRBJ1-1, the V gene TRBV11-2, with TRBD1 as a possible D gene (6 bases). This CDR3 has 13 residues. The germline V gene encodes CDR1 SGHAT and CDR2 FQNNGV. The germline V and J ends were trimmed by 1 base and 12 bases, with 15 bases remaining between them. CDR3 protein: CASSLGGTGRTFF. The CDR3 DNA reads TGTGCCAGCAGCTTAGGTGGTACAGGGCGGACTTTCTTT.

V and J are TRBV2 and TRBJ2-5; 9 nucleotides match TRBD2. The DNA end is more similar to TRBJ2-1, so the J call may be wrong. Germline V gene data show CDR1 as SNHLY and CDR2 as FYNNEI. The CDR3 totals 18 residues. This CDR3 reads CASSDPIGRSGRGNEQFF. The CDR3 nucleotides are TGTGCCAGCAGTGACCCCATTGGTCGTAGCGGGAGAGGCAATGAGCAGTTCTTC.

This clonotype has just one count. The CDR3 nucleotides are TGTGCCATCTCGGGCGGCGCCTACGAGCAGTACTTC. Translation gives CAISGGAYEQYF. The chain uses TRBV10-3 and TRBJ2-7; D gene ambiguous. Germline lookup yields CDR1 ENHRY and CDR2 SYGVKD. The CDR3 consists of 12 residues. Trimming stripped 8 bases from V and 2 bases from J, with 10 bases between.

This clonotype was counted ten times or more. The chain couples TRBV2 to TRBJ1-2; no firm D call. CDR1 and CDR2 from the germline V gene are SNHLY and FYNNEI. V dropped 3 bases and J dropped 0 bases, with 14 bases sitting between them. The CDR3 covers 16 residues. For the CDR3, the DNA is TGTGCCAGCAGTGATGGCAGTTTCATATCTAACTATGGCTACACCTTC. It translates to CASSDGSFISNYGYTF. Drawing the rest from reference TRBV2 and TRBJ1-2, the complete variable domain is EPEVTQTPSHQVTQMGQEVILRCVPISNHLYFYWYRQILGQKVEFLVSFYNNEISEKSEIFDDQFSVERPDGSNFTLKIRSTKLEDSAMYFCASSDGSFISNYGYTFGSGTRLTVV.

DNA for the CDR3: TGTGCCAGCAGCCGGGGGACTAGCGGCCACTTT. It encodes CASSRGTSGHF. This rearrangement joins TRBV7-9 to TRBJ1-6; maybe TRBD1 (5 bases). V was clipped by 5 bases and J by 18 bases, with 14 bases between them. CDR1 SEHNR and CDR2 FQNEAQ come from the germline V gene (reference sequence). The CDR3 is 11 residues long.

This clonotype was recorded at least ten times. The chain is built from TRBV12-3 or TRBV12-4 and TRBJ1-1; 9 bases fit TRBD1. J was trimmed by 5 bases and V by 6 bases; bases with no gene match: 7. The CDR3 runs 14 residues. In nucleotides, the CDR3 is TGTGCCAGCAGATCCGGGACAGGGTTTACTGAAGCTTTCTTT. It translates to CASRSGTGFTEAFF.

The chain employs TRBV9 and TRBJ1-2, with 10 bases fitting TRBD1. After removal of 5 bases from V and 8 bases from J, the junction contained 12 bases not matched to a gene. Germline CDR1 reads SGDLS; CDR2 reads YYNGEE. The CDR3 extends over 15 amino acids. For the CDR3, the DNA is TGTGCCAGCAGAGATGACAGGGGGCGTTATGACGGCTACACCTTC. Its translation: CASRDDRGRYDGYTF.

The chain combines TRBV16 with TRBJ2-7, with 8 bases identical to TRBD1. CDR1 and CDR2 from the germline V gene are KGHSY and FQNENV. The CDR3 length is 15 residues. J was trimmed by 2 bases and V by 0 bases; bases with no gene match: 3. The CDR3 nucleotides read TGTGCCAGCAGCCAATCGAGACAGGGGACCTACGAGCAGTACTTC. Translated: CASSQSRQGTYEQYF.